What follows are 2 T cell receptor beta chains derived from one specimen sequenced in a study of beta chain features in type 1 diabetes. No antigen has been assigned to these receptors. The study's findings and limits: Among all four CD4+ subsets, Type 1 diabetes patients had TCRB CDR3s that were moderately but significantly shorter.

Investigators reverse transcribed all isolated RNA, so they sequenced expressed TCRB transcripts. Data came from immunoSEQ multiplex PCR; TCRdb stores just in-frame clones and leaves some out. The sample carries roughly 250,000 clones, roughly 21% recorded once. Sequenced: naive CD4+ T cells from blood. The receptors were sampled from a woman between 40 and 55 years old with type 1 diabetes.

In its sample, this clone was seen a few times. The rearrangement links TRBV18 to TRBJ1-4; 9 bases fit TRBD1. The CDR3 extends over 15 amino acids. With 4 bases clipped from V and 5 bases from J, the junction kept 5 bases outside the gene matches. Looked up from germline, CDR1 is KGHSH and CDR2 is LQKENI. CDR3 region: CASSLPGQGNEKLFF. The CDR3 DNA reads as TGTGCCAGCTCACTTCCGGGACAGGGAAATGAAAAACTGTTTTTT.

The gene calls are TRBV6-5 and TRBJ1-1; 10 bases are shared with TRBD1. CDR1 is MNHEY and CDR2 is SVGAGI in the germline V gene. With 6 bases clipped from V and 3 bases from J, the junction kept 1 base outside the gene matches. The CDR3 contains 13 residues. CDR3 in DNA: TGTGCCAGCAGGGACAGGGGGTACACTGAAGCTTTCTTT. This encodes CASRDRGYTEAFF.